A single sample gave rise to the 3 T cell receptor beta chains below, sequenced in a study of blood T cell repertoires in COVID-19 (dated by TCRdb to 2018 to 2021). The library was obtained by the immunoSEQ multiplex PCR assay. TCRdb provides this immuneACCESS table in a form limited to in-frame rearrangements. Some clones are lacking; in checked studies, under half of them reflect an unresolved V gene, and why the rest are absent is not known. The sample table records around 72,000 clones; 70% to 90% of these occur just once. The ten largest make up 18% of the sample. The sample comprised peripheral blood. These receptor sequences come from a woman aged 80 or older with acute or convalescent COVID-19.

The chain employs TRBV9 and TRBJ1-1; the D is unclear. V was cut by 0 bases and J by 0 bases, with 9 bases left in between. The CDR3 runs to 15 residues. The V gene's germline CDR1 is SGDLS and CDR2 YYNGEE. The chain's CDR3 is CASSVGVDMNTEAFF. The CDR3 nucleotides are TGTGCCAGCAGCGTAGGGGTAGACATGAACACTGAAGCTTTCTTT.

The rearrangement links TRBV5-5 to TRBJ2-5; TRBD1 is a possible D gene (6 bases). Deletions cut 3 bases from V and 1 base from J, with 22 bases between. Germline V lookup: CDR1 SGHKS, CDR2 YYEKEE (reference sequence). The CDR3 length is 18 residues. This CDR3 is CASSSGTWAGDLQETQYF. The CDR3 bases are TGTGCCAGCAGCTCGGGGACCTGGGCAGGGGACCTCCAAGAGACCCAGTACTTC. The complete variable domain, with remaining parts taken from reference TRBV5-5 and TRBJ2-5, reads DAGVTQSPTHLIKTRGQQVTLRCSPISGHKSVSWYQQVLGQGPQFIFQYYEKEERGRGNFPDRFSARQFPNYSSELNVNALLLGDSALYLCASSSGTWAGDLQETQYFGPGTRLLVL.

The genes are TRBV27 and TRBJ1-2; a possible D gene is TRBD1 (5 bases). The germline V and J ends were trimmed by 5 bases and 4 bases, with 11 bases remaining between them. There are 13 residues in the CDR3. CDR1 MNHEY and CDR2 SMNVEV come from the germline V gene (reference sequence). CDR3 sequence reads: CASSPLDSYGYTF. The CDR3 nucleotides read TGTGCCAGCAGTCCGCTTGACAGCTATGGCTACACCTTC.